The 15 T cell receptor beta chains presented below share a single source sample, sequenced in a study of T cell responses to AZD1222 COVID-19 vaccine (dated by TCRdb to the early 2020s). What the time point label conveys for this sample: about 28 days (+/-7) after the second vaccine dose. The method behind the library was the immunoSEQ multiplex PCR assay. TCRdb re-hosts the immuneACCESS table, in-frame sequences only. Its copies lack some clones; in the studies checked, an unresolved V gene accounts for under half of them, and the cause for the rest is not known. Across this sample there are 110,000 to 150,000 clones, with 80% to 95% seen only once. Of the sample, 3% to 4% is held by the ten largest clones. The sequencing here drew on peripheral blood, taken 28 days after the second AZD1222 dose. These receptors originate from an adult who received the AZD1222 COVID-19 vaccine.

The V gene is TRBV19, the J gene TRBJ2-3; D is ambiguous. Trimming stripped 3 bases from V and 2 bases from J, with 12 bases between. CDR1 is LNHDA, CDR2 SQIVND, per germline (reference sequence). This CDR3 region has 15 residues. The CDR3 bases are TGTGCCAGTAGTATTGAGCTCTCTCACACAGATACGCAGTATTTT. Translated, it gives CASSIELSHTDTQYF.

This chain links TRBV5-4 with TRBJ2-7; D is ambiguous. Germline loops: CDR1 SGHNT, CDR2 YYREEE (reference sequence). V was shortened by 4 bases and J by 10 bases, with 18 bases between the two germline ends. This CDR3 has 13 residues. CDR3 nucleotide sequence: TGTGCCAGCAGCCGTTCGATAGCAGAGGACCAGTACTTC. It specifies CASSRSIAEDQYF.

The rearrangement links TRBV7-9 to TRBJ1-2, with 10 positions matching TRBD1. Germline-derived CDR1 and CDR2 are SEHNR and FQNEAQ (reference sequence). The CDR3 is 13 amino acids. After removal of 6 bases from V and 8 bases from J, the junction contained 6 bases not matched to a gene. CDR3 amino acids: CASSRQGAKGYTF. CDR3 bases: TGTGCCAGCAGTAGACAGGGGGCGAAGGGCTACACCTTC.

The rearrangement joins TRBV5-4 to TRBJ1-2; perhaps TRBD1 as D (6 bases). This CDR3 spans 16 amino acids. The V gene lost 4 bases and the J gene lost 4 bases, with 20 bases spanning the gap. Per the germline V gene, CDR1 is SGHNT and CDR2 is YYREEE (reference sequence). CDR3 region: CASSPRGGSLTYGYTF. The CDR3, as DNA: TGTGCCAGCAGCCCCCGAGGGGGTTCCCTGACCTATGGCTACACCTTC.

The genes are TRBV27 and TRBJ1-2; TRBD1 agrees at 7 bases. CDR1 is MNHEY, CDR2 SMNVEV, per germline (reference sequence). The CDR3 runs to 15 residues. The J segment lost 4 bases and the V segment lost 3 bases, leaving 8 bases of the junction unmatched. The CDR3 nucleotides read TGTGCCAGCAGTTTTTCCGACAGGGCTGTCTATGGCTACACCTTC. Its translation: CASSFSDRAVYGYTF.

The chain employs TRBV7-2 and TRBJ2-7; D possibly corresponds to TRBD2 (5 bases). The CDR3 extends over 15 amino acids. CDR1 and CDR2 from the germline V gene are SGHTA and FQGNSA. Trimming shortened V by 1 base and J by 1 base, and 11 bases separated the two germline ends. This CDR3 reads CASSLGGSGSYEQYF. For the CDR3, the DNA is TGTGCCAGCAGCTTAGGAGGGAGCGGTTCCTACGAGCAGTACTTC.

This chain links TRBV29-1 with TRBJ2-3; TRBD2 agrees at 10 bases. The germline V gene encodes CDR1 SQVTM and CDR2 ANQGSEA. The ends lost 5 bases at V and 5 bases at J; junction bases unmatched: 4. The CDR3 has 13 amino acids. The CDR3 loop reads CSVSGREGDTQYF. CDR3 bases: TGCAGCGTTAGCGGGAGGGAGGGAGATACGCAGTATTTT.

CDR3 sequence: CSASEFSYEQYF. CDR3 in DNA: TGCAGTGCTAGTGAGTTTTCCTACGAGCAGTACTTC. The chain carries TRBV20-1 and TRBJ2-7; D unclear. Germline CDR1 DFQATT, CDR2 SNEGSKA (reference sequence). Trimming shortened V by 3 bases and J by 1 base, and 7 bases separated the two germline ends. This CDR3 contains 12 residues.

The chain joins TRBV11-2 to TRBJ2-3, with TRBD1 identical over 8 bases. V lost 5 bases, J lost 3 bases, and 4 bases stayed unmatched. In germline, CDR1 is SGHAT, CDR2 FQNNGV. The CDR3 totals 14 residues. CDR3 sequence reads: CASSRGQGTDTQYF. For the CDR3, the DNA is TGTGCCAGCAGCCGCGGACAGGGAACAGATACGCAGTATTTT.

Concerning this clone: The junction and the germline gene differ at one end; a read error may be behind it. The chain links TRBV7-9 to TRBJ1-2; D remains ambiguous. The CDR3 covers 12 residues. From germline, CDR1 is SEHNR and CDR2 FQNEAQ (reference sequence). Here the CDR3 reads CASSFENRKDAF. In DNA, the CDR3 is TGTGCCAGCAGCTTTGAAAACCGAAAGGACGCCTTC.

This clone has a single count. The chain recombines TRBV3-1 (or the pseudogene TRBV3-2) with TRBJ2-7; perhaps TRBD2 as D (6 bases). V lost 0 bases and J lost 1, with 13 bases in between. There are 16 residues in the CDR3. From germline, CDR1 is LGHDT and CDR2 YNNKEL (reference sequence). CDR3 region: CASSQDGGTASYEQYF. CDR3 bases: TGTGCCAGCAGCCAAGATGGGGGGACTGCTTCCTACGAGCAGTACTTC.

V gene TRBV5-1 combines with J gene TRBJ2-2; maybe TRBD1 (6 bases). Trimming cost V 4 bases and J 5 bases, with 12 bases left between them. This CDR3 has 14 amino acids. CDR1 SGHRS and CDR2 YFSETQ come from the germline V gene. The CDR3 protein is CASSRGQRTGELFF. In DNA form, the CDR3 reads TGCGCCAGCAGCCGAGGACAGAGGACCGGGGAGCTGTTTTTT.

The chain is built from TRBV6-5 and TRBJ1-2, with D unclear. Germline-derived CDR1 and CDR2 are MNHEY and SVGAGI. This CDR3 region has 13 residues. V was shortened by 5 bases and J by 4 bases, with 11 bases between the two germline ends. CDR3 in DNA: TGTGCCAGCAGTATTACTGACCTCTATGGCTACACCTTC. Amino acids: CASSITDLYGYTF.

Notes on this clone: This sample includes further DNA sequences coding for the same CDR3. The J gene is TRBJ2-5, the V gene TRBV5-1; D is undetermined. This CDR3 region has 12 residues. Germline values: CDR1 SGHRS, CDR2 YFSETQ. V was clipped by 1 base and J by 1 base, with 2 bases between them. The CDR3 loop reads CASSLTQETQYF. Written as DNA, the CDR3 is TGCGCCAGCAGCTTGACCCAAGAGACCCAGTACTTC.

The chain has TRBV9 and TRBJ1-6, with D tentatively TRBD1 (5 bases). This CDR3 contains 14 residues. With 6 bases removed from V and 7 bases from J, the gap between germline ends came to 14 bases. Looked up from germline, CDR1 is SGDLS and CDR2 is YYNGEE. The CDR3 DNA reads TGTGCCAGCACCCCGGGACTGGAGAATTCACCCCTCCACTTT. Encoded protein: CASTPGLENSPLHF.